This entry lists 9 T cell receptor beta chains sequenced from one sample in a study of T cells after yellow fever vaccination. One entry per CDR3 protein results from TCRdb running MiXCR on the 5' RACE reads. The sample consists of hundreds of thousands of distinct CDR3 sequences, roughly 4.3% of them appearing once. The specimen comprised PBMCs, sampled 5 days after the yellow fever booster vaccination. The receptors derive from a man aged 18 to 30 who received the YFV17D yellow fever vaccine.

This chain joins TRBV7-9 and TRBJ1-2, with TRBD1 as a possible D gene (5 bases). The V end lost 3 bases, the J end lost 3 bases, and 14 bases lay between the germline ends. Germline lookup yields CDR1 SEHNR and CDR2 FQNEAQ (reference sequence). The CDR3 covers 15 residues. DNA for the CDR3: TGTGCCAGCAGCTTTTACCGAGGGGATGACTATGGCTACACCTTC. This encodes CASSFYRGDDYGYTF.

This clonotype was found many times. The rearrangement links TRBV5-1 to TRBJ2-1; 8 bases are a match to TRBD2. This CDR3 contains 15 residues. Trimming took 4 bases from V and 6 from J; bases not matched to a gene: 9. From germline, CDR1 is SGHRS and CDR2 YFSETQ. The CDR3 DNA reads TGCGCCAGCAGCAGGCCGGGACTAGAGACCAATGAGCAGTTCTTC. Encoded protein: CASSRPGLETNEQFF. Drawing the rest from reference TRBV5-1 and TRBJ2-1, the complete variable domain is KAGVTQTPRYLIKTRGQQVTLSCSPISGHRSVSWYQQTPGQGLQFLFEYFSETQRNKGNFPGRFSGRQFSNSRSEMNVSTLELGDSALYLCASSRPGLETNEQFFGPGTRLTVL.

This clonotype was detected a few times. The V call is TRBV14, the J call TRBJ1-5; D is possibly TRBD1 (6 bases). The ends were cut back, 5 bases at V and 3 bases at J, with 8 bases in the middle. The CDR3 runs to 13 residues. Germline V gives CDR1 SGHDN, CDR2 FVKESK. The CDR3 DNA reads TGTGCCAGCAGCACAGGGCCCAATCAGCCCCAGCATTTT. Its protein is CASSTGPNQPQHF.

This clonotype was seen ten or more times. The chain employs TRBV20-1 and TRBJ2-1, with TRBD2 matching 10 bases. The CDR3 is 16 residues long. V shed 5 bases, J shed 4 bases, and the junction held 11 bases outside the gene matches. Germline loops: CDR1 DFQATT, CDR2 SNEGSKA (reference sequence). The CDR3 nucleotides are TGCAGTGCTCCTGGCGGGACTAGCGCCTCATACAATGAGCAGTTCTTC. This gives the protein CSAPGGTSASYNEQFF.

This clonotype has just a few counts. CDR3 nucleotide sequence: TGTGCCAGCAGTTACTCGCCCTACAGGGCTCAAGAGACCCAGTACTTC. This gives the protein CASSYSPYRAQETQYF. The J gene is TRBJ2-5, the V gene TRBV6-5; tentative D call: TRBD1 (6 bases). The germline V gene has CDR1 MNHEY and CDR2 SVGAGI. CDR3 length: 16 amino acids. The V end lost 0 bases, the J end lost 2 bases, and 13 bases lay between the germline ends.

The V call is TRBV12-3 or TRBV12-4, the J call TRBJ2-3; D remains ambiguous. V lost 2 bases and J lost 7, with 10 bases in between. The CDR3 runs 13 residues. The CDR3 nucleotides read TGTGCCAGCAGTTTACAACAGCCTAATACGCAGTATTTT. Its translation is CASSLQQPNTQYF.

This clonotype was counted ten times or more. The chain carries TRBV7-2 and TRBJ1-2, with D hard to call. The CDR3 spans 13 residues. Germline V lookup: CDR1 SGHTA, CDR2 FQGNSA. V shed 1 base and J shed 3 bases, with 6 bases lying between them. The CDR3 reads CASSLGFDYGYTF. In nucleotides, the CDR3 is TGTGCCAGCAGCTTAGGTTTTGACTATGGCTACACCTTC.

This clonotype has more than one count but fewer than ten. The chain recombines TRBV6-2 or TRBV6-3 with TRBJ2-3; D not certain. The germline V gene has CDR1 MNHEY and CDR2 SVGEGT. This CDR3 spans 14 amino acids. Trimming took off 8 bases at V and 2 bases at J, with 14 bases between the two ends. The CDR3 reads CASSLGPDTDTQYF. CDR3 nucleotides: TGTGCCAGCTCCCTAGGGCCTGACACAGATACGCAGTATTTT.

This clonotype was observed a few times. The chain carries TRBV4-2 and TRBJ2-1; D may match TRBD1 or TRBD2 (5 bases each). Germline V lookup: CDR1 LGHNA, CDR2 YNFKEQ. V lost 0 bases, J lost 6 bases, and 15 bases lay in between. The CDR3 contains 16 residues. The CDR3 is CASSQDVRDQFNEQFF. In nucleotides, the CDR3 is TGTGCCAGCAGCCAAGACGTTCGGGACCAATTCAATGAGCAGTTCTTC.